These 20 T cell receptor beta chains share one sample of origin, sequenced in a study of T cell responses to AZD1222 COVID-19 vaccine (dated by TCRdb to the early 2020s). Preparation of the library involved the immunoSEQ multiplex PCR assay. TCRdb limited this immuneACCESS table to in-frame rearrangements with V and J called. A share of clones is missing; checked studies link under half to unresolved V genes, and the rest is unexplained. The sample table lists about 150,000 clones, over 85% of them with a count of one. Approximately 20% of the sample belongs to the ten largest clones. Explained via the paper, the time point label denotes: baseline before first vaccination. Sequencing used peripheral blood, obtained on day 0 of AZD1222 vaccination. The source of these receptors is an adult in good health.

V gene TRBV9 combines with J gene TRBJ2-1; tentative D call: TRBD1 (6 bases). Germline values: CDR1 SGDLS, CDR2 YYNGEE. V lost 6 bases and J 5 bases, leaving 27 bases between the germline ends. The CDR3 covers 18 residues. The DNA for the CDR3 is TGTGCCAGCACCCGTCAGTCAGGGGACCCCTTTAGGAACAATGAGCAGTTCTTC. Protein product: CASTRQSGDPFRNNEQFF.

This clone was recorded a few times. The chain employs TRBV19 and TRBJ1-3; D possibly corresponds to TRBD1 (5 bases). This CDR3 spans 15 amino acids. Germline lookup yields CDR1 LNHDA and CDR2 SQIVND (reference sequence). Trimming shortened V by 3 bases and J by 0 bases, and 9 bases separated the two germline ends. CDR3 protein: CASSMGTDSGNTIYF. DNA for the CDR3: TGTGCCAGTAGTATGGGGACTGACTCTGGAAACACCATATATTTT. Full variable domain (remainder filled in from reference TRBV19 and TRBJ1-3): DGGITQSPKYLFRKEGQNVTLSCEQNLNHDAMYWYRQDPGQGLRLIYYSQIVNDFQKGDIAEGYSVSREKKESFPLTVTSAQKNPTAFYLCASSMGTDSGNTIYFGEGSWLTVV.

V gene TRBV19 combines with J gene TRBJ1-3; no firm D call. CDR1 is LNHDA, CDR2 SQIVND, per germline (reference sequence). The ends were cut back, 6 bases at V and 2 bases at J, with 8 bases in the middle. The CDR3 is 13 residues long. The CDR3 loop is CASSPDAGNTIYF. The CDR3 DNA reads TGTGCCAGTAGCCCAGATGCTGGAAACACCATATATTTT.

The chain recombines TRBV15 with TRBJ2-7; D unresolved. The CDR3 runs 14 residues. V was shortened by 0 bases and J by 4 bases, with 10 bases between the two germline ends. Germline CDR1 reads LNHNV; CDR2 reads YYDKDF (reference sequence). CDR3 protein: CATSRDPTWYEQYF. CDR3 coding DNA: TGTGCCACCAGCAGAGATCCGACTTGGTACGAGCAGTACTTC. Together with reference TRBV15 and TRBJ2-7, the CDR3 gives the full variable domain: DAMVIQNPRYQVTQFGKPVTLSCSQTLNHNVMYWYQQKSSQAPKLLFHYYDKDFNNEADTPDNFQSRRPNTSFCFLDIRSPGLGDTAMYLCATSRDPTWYEQYFGPGTRLTVT.

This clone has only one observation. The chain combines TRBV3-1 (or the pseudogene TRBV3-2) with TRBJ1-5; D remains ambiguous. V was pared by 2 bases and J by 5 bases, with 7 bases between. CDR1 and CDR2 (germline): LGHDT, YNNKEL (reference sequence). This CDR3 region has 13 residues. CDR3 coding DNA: TGTGCCAGCAGCCAATCCGGATATCAGCCCCAGCATTTT. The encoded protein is CASSQSGYQPQHF.

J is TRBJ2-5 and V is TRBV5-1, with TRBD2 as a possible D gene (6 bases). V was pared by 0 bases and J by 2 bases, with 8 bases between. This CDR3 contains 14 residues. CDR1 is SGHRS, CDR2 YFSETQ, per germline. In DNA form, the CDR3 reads TGCGCCAGCAGCTTGGGCCGGGGGCAAGAGACCCAGTACTTC. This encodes CASSLGRGQETQYF.

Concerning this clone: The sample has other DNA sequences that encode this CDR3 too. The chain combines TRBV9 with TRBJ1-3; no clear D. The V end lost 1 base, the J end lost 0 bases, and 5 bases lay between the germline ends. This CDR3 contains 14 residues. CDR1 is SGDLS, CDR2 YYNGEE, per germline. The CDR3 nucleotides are TGTGCCAGCAGCGTAACAGACTCTGGAAACACCATATATTTT. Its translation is CASSVTDSGNTIYF.

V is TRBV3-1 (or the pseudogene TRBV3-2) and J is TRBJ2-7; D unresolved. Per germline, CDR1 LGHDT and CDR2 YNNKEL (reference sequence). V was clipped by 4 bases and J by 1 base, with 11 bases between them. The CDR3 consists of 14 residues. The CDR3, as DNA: TGTGCCAGCAGCCCCCAGGCGATATCCTACGAGCAGTACTTC. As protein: CASSPQAISYEQYF.

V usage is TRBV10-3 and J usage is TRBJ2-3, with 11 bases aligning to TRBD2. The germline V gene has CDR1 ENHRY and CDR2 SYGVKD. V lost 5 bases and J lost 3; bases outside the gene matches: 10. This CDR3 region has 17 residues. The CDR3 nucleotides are TGTGCCATCAGTCTGGGCCCTAGCGGGAGGACGACAGATACGCAGTATTTT. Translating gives CAISLGPSGRTTDTQYF.

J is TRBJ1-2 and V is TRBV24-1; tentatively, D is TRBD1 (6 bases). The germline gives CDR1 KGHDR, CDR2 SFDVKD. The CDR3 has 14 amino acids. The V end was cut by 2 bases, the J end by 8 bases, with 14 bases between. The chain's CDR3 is CATSDSGQLVGYTF. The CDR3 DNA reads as TGTGCCACCAGTGATTCCGGACAGCTCGTGGGCTACACCTTC.

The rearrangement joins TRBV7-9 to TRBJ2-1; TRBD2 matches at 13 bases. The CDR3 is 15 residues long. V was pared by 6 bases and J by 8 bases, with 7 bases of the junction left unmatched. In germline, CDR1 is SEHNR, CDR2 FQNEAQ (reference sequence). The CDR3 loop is CASSSLAGGMYEQFF. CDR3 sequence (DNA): TGTGCCAGCAGTTCACTAGCGGGGGGGATGTATGAGCAGTTCTTC.

The chain's CDR3 is CASSEFAGGVAAQYF. CDR3 DNA: TGTGCCAGCAGCGAGTTCGCGGGAGGGGTAGCCGCGCAGTATTTT. The chain employs TRBV11-3 and TRBJ2-3, with 9 bases aligning to TRBD2. This CDR3 has 15 amino acids. Looked up from germline, CDR1 is SGHNT and CDR2 is YENEEA. V lost 5 bases to trimming and J lost 10 bases; unmatched junction nucleotides: 13.

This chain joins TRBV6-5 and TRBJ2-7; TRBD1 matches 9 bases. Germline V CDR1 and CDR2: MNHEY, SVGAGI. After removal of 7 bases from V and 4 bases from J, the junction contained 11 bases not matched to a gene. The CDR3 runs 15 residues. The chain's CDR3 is CASTPWTGAGYEQYF. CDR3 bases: TGTGCCAGCACTCCATGGACAGGGGCGGGTTACGAGCAGTACTTC.

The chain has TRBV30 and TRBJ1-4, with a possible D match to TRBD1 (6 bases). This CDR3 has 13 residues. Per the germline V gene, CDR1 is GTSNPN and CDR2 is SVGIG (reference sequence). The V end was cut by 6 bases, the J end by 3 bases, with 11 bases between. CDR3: CACGGGSNEKLFF. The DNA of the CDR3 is TGTGCCTGTGGAGGGGGATCTAATGAAAAACTGTTTTTT.

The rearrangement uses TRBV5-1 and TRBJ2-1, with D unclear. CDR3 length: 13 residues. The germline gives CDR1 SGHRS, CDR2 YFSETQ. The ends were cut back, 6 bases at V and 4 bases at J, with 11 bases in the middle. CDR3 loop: CASKITAYNEQFF. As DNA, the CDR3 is TGCGCCAGCAAAATTACAGCTTACAATGAGCAGTTCTTC. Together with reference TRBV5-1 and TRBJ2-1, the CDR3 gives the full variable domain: KAGVTQTPRYLIKTRGQQVTLSCSPISGHRSVSWYQQTPGQGLQFLFEYFSETQRNKGNFPGRFSGRQFSNSRSEMNVSTLELGDSALYLCASKITAYNEQFFGPGTRLTVL.

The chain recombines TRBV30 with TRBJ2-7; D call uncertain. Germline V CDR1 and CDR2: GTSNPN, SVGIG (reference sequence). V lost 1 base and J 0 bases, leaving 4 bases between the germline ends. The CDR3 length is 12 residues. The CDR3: CAWSDLSYEQYF. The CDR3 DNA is TGTGCCTGGAGTGATCTCTCCTACGAGCAGTACTTC.

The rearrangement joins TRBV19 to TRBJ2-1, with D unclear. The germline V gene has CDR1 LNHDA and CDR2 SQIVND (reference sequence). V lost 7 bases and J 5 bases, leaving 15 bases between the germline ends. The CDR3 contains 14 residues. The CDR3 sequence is CASKTLSGDNEQFF. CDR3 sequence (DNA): TGTGCCAGTAAAACCCTCTCTGGGGACAATGAGCAGTTCTTC.

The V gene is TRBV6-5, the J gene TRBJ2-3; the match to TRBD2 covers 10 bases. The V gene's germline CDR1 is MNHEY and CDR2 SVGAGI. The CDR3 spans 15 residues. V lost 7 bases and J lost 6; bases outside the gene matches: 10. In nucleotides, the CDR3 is TGTGCCAGCACCCGCCTAGCGGGAGTATTTGATACGCAGTATTTT. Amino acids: CASTRLAGVFDTQYF.

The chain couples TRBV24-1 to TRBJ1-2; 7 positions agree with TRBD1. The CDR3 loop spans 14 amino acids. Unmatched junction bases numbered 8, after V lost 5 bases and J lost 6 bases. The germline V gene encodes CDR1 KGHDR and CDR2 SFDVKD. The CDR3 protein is CATSARQGSNGYTF. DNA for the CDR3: TGTGCCACCAGTGCGAGACAGGGTAGTAATGGCTACACCTTC.

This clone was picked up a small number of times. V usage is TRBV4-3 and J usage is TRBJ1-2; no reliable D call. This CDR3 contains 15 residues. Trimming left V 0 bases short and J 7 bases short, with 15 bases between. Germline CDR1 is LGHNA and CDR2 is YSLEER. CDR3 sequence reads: CASSQESWGEGGYTF. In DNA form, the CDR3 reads TGCGCCAGCAGCCAAGAATCTTGGGGAGAGGGTGGCTACACCTTC.